Here is one T cell receptor (beta chain) with its context. Its antigen is currently unknown. Trimming left V 4 bases short and J 3 bases short, with 16 bases between. The CDR3 runs 15 residues. Germline CDR1 is MNHNS and CDR2 is SASEGT. The record originates from a study of shared clonotypes between healthy human individuals. Overall study results and limits: A generally larger estimated richness was seen in naive subsets than in memory subsets.

The assay was carried out at the deep level. Clones were sequenced by immunoSEQ multiplex PCR, and TCRdb holds only the in-frame ones, with some missing. The data show roughly 720,000 clones, around 90% seen once. The chain carries TRBV6-1 and TRBJ2-7; no firm D call. The sequencing input was memory CD8+ T cells from PBMCs. Indicated subset: CD45RO+ cells pooled with CCR7-negative TemRA cells. The TCR sequence derives from a man aged 18 to 29 in good health. Some clones in this sample may be carry-over from other donors' samples. The chain's CDR3 is CASSGASSPLYEQYF. The CDR3, as DNA: TGTGCCAGCAGTGGAGCCTCTTCCCCCCTCTACGAGCAGTACTTC.